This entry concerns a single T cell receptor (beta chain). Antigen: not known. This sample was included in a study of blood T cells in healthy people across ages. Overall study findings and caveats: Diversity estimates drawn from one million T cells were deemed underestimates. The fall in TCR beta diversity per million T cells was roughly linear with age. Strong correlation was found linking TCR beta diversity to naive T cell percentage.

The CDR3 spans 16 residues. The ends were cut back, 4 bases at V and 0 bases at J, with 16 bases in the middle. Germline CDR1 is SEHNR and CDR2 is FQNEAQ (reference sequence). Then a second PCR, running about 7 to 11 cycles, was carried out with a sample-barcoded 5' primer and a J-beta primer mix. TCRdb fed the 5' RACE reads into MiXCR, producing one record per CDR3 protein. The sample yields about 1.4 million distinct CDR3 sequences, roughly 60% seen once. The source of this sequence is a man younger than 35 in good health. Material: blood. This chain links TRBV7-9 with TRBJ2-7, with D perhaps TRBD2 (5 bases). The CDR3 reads CASSSFLRASSYEQYF. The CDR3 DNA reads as TGTGCCAGCAGCTCCTTTTTGAGGGCGAGCTCCTACGAGCAGTACTTC.